Sequencing of this T cell receptor beta chain was carried out in a study of beta chain features in type 1 diabetes. The overall study: Analysis included about 100 million sorted cells drawn from all samples.

General observations from the study: Any HLA type influence on TCRB rearrangement was left unresolved here. Shortening of TCRB CDR3s, moderate but significant, appeared in all four CD4+ subsets of Type 1 diabetes patients.

This clone has only a few counts. Its antigen is not known. Germline CDR1 and CDR2: MDHEN and SYDVKM. The CDR3 sequence is 14 residues long. The germline V and J ends were trimmed by 10 bases and 2 bases, with 14 bases remaining between them. Every isolated RNA sample was fully reverse transcribed, so sequencing captured expressed TCRB transcripts. Sequencing was performed with immunoSEQ multiplex PCR; in TCRdb, only in-frame clones are kept and a portion is missing. This sample yields about 180,000 clones, of which approximately 8% are seen a single time; approximately 1% belongs to the top ten. The chain uses TRBV28 and TRBJ2-2; perhaps TRBD2 as D (6 bases). This TCR was recovered from a woman aged 40 to 50 with type 1 diabetes. The sequenced sample consisted of central memory CD4+ T cells from blood. The CDR3 nucleotides read TGTGCCATTTCGGGACTGATTAACACCGGGGAGCTGTTTTTT. This sequence encodes CAISGLINTGELFF.